These 18 T cell receptor beta chains were sequenced from one sample in a study of regulatory T cells in long-lasting Graves disease. Time point in this sample: newly diagnosed GD, antithyroid drugs for less than 3 months. Extracted PBMC RNA gave rise to the TCR library. Combining iRepertoire HTBI primers with Arm-PCR of CDR3 regions, the authors built TCR beta libraries. TCRdb independently ran MiXCR on the multiplex PCR reads; one entry per CDR3 protein. The sample includes around 400,000 distinct CDR3 sequences, 10% to 15% seen only once; the top ten take under 20%. This same sample was also part of a study on T cells in Graves' hyperthyroidism and ophthalmopathy.

The starting material was peripheral blood mononuclear cells (PBMCs), obtained at new diagnosis, from a patient treated with antithyroid drugs. Every receptor here comes from a woman aged 18-29 years with Graves disease.

This chain links TRBV5-1 with TRBJ2-5; D gene unclear. The V end was cut by 4 bases, the J end by 1 base, with 20 bases between. The CDR3 is 17 residues long. Per the germline V gene, CDR1 is SGHRS and CDR2 is YFSETQ. This CDR3 is CASSPTGAPFFQETQYF. Written as DNA, the CDR3 is TGCGCCAGCAGCCCCACCGGTGCGCCCTTTTTCCAAGAGACCCAGTACTTC. The whole variable domain, filled in from reference TRBV5-1 and TRBJ2-5, reads KAGVTQTPRYLIKTRGQQVTLSCSPISGHRSVSWYQQTPGQGLQFLFEYFSETQRNKGNFPGRFSGRQFSNSRSEMNVSTLELGDSALYLCASSPTGAPFFQETQYFGPGTRLLVL.

This clonotype was detected ten times or more. The CDR3 is CASSGGGASAEETQYF. The CDR3 DNA sequence: TGTGCCAGCAGCGGGGGGGGGGCCAGCGCCGAAGAGACCCAGTACTTC. The chain carries TRBV28 and TRBJ2-5; 8 positions match TRBD2. The CDR3 covers 16 residues. Looked up from germline, CDR1 is MDHEN and CDR2 is SYDVKM. Trimming took 6 bases from V and 3 from J; bases not matched to a gene: 12.

This clonotype occurred many times. The CDR3 here is CASRIEGNQPQHF. The CDR3 DNA reads TGTGCCAGCAGAATAGAGGGAAATCAGCCCCAGCATTTT. The gene calls are TRBV12-3 or TRBV12-4 and TRBJ1-5; D not resolved. The V and J ends lost 6 bases and 4 bases respectively, with 10 bases between them. CDR3 length equals 13 residues.

This clonotype occurred many times. The rearrangement uses TRBV5-8 and TRBJ1-2; D is unclear. The CDR3 covers 14 residues. The ends were cut back, 1 base at V and 6 bases at J, with 13 bases in the middle. Germline CDR1 is SGHTS and CDR2 is YDEGEE. CDR3 loop: CASSLNWSGDGYTF. The CDR3 DNA sequence: TGTGCCAGCAGCTTGAACTGGTCCGGGGATGGCTACACCTTC. Full variable domain (remainder filled in from reference TRBV5-8 and TRBJ1-2): EAGVTQSPTHLIKTRGQQATLRCSPISGHTSVYWYQQALGLGLQFLLWYDEGEERNRGNFPPRFSGRQFPNYSSELNVNALELEDSALYLCASSLNWSGDGYTFGSGTRLTVV.

This clonotype was detected a few times. The gene calls are TRBV7-9 and TRBJ2-1; 14 positions agree with TRBD2. V shed 2 bases and J 10 bases; nucleotides not matched to a gene: 10. In germline, CDR1 is SEHNR, CDR2 FQNEAQ (reference sequence). CDR3 length: 17 residues. CDR3 nucleotide sequence: TGTGCCAGCAGCTTATGGGGCGGGACTAGCGGGAGAGGGGAGCAGTTCTTC. It is translated as CASSLWGGTSGRGEQFF.

Points on this clonotype: With a much larger clone just one base away, this may be a read error. This sequence joins TRBV2 and TRBJ1-1, with 9 bases matching TRBD1. J gave up 6 bases and V 10 bases, and 6 bases lay outside the gene matches. CDR3 length equals 12 residues. Germline values: CDR1 SNHLY, CDR2 FYNNEI. The CDR3 nucleotides are TGTGCCAACAGAAGACAGGGGGCTGAAGCTTTCTTT. Translating it yields CANRRQGAEAFF.

This clonotype was seen many times. The chain joins TRBV28 to TRBJ1-1; 7 bases agree with TRBD1. CDR3 length: 14 residues. Germline values: CDR1 MDHEN, CDR2 SYDVKM. V shed 3 bases and J 7 bases; nucleotides not matched to a gene: 8. The CDR3 DNA reads as TGTGCCAGCAGTTTCTCAGGGGGGCTTCTTGAAGCTTTCTTT. It specifies CASSFSGGLLEAFF.

This clonotype occurred a few times. The CDR3 coding sequence is TGTGCCAGCAGTCCCCAAATAAATGACAGGATCAATGGCTACACCTTC. Its protein is CASSPQINDRINGYTF. The chain recombines TRBV7-2 with TRBJ1-2; TRBD1 might be the D (6 bases). CDR3 size: 16 residues. The germline V and J ends were trimmed by 6 bases and 6 bases, with 23 bases remaining between them. Germline-derived CDR1 and CDR2 are SGHTA and FQGNSA.

The V gene is TRBV7-2, the J gene TRBJ2-7; D not certain. V lost 5 bases and J 3 bases, leaving 14 bases between the germline ends. Germline V gives CDR1 SGHTA, CDR2 FQGNSA. The length of the CDR3 is 14 residues. The CDR3 region has the DNA TGTGCCAGCAGCCTCGGTGCGGCGTTCTACGAGCAGTACGTC. It specifies CASSLGAAFYEQYV.

This clonotype was counted a few times. V gene TRBV7-2 combines with J gene TRBJ1-5; D is uncertain. The germline V gene encodes CDR1 SGHTA and CDR2 FQGNSA. This CDR3 has 16 amino acids. Trimming pared 5 bases from V and 4 bases from J, leaving 18 bases between. As DNA, the CDR3 is TGTGCCAGCAGCGACCAAGGTGGGCGGTGGAATCAGCCCCAGCATTTT. Translation gives CASSDQGGRWNQPQHF. Full variable domain (remainder filled in from reference TRBV7-2 and TRBJ1-5): GAGVSQSPSNKVTEKGKDVELRCDPISGHTALYWYRQSLGQGLEFLIYFQGNSAPDKSGLPSDRFSAERTGGSVSTLTIQRTQQEDSAVYLCASSDQGGRWNQPQHFGDGTRLSIL.

This clonotype was recorded at least ten times. The V and J genes are TRBV12-3 or TRBV12-4 and TRBJ2-5, with a tentative D call TRBD2 (5 bases). The CDR3 has 12 residues. V lost 7 bases and J lost 5, with 11 bases in between. CDR3 nucleotide sequence: TGTGCCAGCACTCAGGACTGGGAGACCCAGTACTTC. It translates to CASTQDWETQYF.

The V and J genes are TRBV27 and TRBJ2-3; D unresolved. The CDR3 runs to 15 residues. The germline gives CDR1 MNHEY, CDR2 SMNVEV (reference sequence). V shed 10 bases and J shed 0 bases, with 17 bases lying between them. Here the CDR3 reads CATTRTATSTDTQYF. CDR3 bases: TGTGCCACCACCCGAACGGCAACTAGCACAGATACGCAGTATTTT.

The chain recombines TRBV2 with TRBJ2-7; D may be TRBD2 (6 bases). V lost 3 bases and J lost 3, with 15 bases in between. Germline lookup yields CDR1 SNHLY and CDR2 FYNNEI. CDR3 length equals 15 residues. CDR3: CASSEEGSARYEQYV. In DNA form, the CDR3 reads TGTGCCAGCAGTGAGGAGGGTTCTGCCCGCTACGAGCAGTACGTC.

On this clonotype: A much larger clone lies one base from this, so it may be a read error. The chain couples TRBV7-2 to TRBJ2-7; TRBD1 aligns across 10 bases. CDR3 length: 14 residues. Losses at the gene ends were 4 bases for V and 6 bases for J; bases not matched to a gene: 6. Germline CDR1 is SGHTA and CDR2 is FQGNSA. CDR3 in DNA: TGTGCCAGCAGCTCCGGACAGGGGGTCTGCGAGCAGTACTTC. This encodes CASSSGQGVCEQYF.

CDR3 amino acids: CASSFLRREVQYF. DNA for the CDR3: TGTGCCAGCAGCTTCCTCCGCCGTGAAGTGCAGTACTTC. The chain is built from TRBV7-3 and TRBJ2-7; D ambiguous. V gave up 3 bases and J gave up 9 bases, with 15 bases separating them. Germline V gene data show CDR1 as SGHTA and CDR2 as FQGTGA. This CDR3 region has 13 residues.

This clonotype was counted many times. This chain connects TRBV12-3 or TRBV12-4 to TRBJ1-1; 9 bases are shared with TRBD1. Unmatched junction bases numbered 0, after V lost 4 bases and J lost 3 bases. CDR3 length: 13 amino acids. As DNA, the CDR3 is TGTGCCAGCAGTTGGGACAGGGACACTGAAGCTTTCTTT. Protein sequence: CASSWDRDTEAFF.

This clonotype was observed at least ten times. The chain is built from TRBV29-1 and TRBJ1-1; D gene ambiguous. In germline, CDR1 is SQVTM, CDR2 ANQGSEA. Trimming removed 6 bases at V and 4 bases at J, with 6 bases between. The CDR3 extends over 10 amino acids. The chain's CDR3 is CSVSGTEAFF. The CDR3, as DNA: TGCAGCGTCAGTGGCACTGAAGCTTTCTTT.

Many counts were recorded for this clonotype. The rearrangement joins TRBV2 to TRBJ2-7; 8 bases agree with TRBD1. In germline, CDR1 is SNHLY, CDR2 FYNNEI. This CDR3 spans 15 amino acids. V lost 0 bases to trimming and J lost 7 bases; unmatched junction nucleotides: 8. Written as DNA, the CDR3 is TGTGCCAGCAGTGAAGCTGTCAGGGGGCAAAATGAGCAGTACTTC. It is translated as CASSEAVRGQNEQYF.